A single sample is the source of the 6 T cell receptor beta chains below, sequenced in a study of shared clonotypes between healthy human individuals. The repertoire was sequenced with immunoSEQ multiplex PCR; TCRdb's copy has only in-frame clones and lacks some. The table includes 2 million to 2.5 million clones, approximately 93% detected once. Sequenced material: naive CD4+ T cells from PBMCs. The subset here: CD45RA+ positively selected. These receptors originate from a man aged 18 to 29 in good health. Some clones in this sample may be carry-over from other donors' samples.

The V and J genes are TRBV5-1 and TRBJ1-3; D is ambiguous. The CDR3 runs to 16 residues. V lost 3 bases to trimming and J lost 2 bases, with 15 bases between them. Germline lookup yields CDR1 SGHRS and CDR2 YFSETQ. CDR3 coding DNA: TGCGCCAGCAGCTCATCCGGGTTTGGGACTGGAAACACCATATATTTT. It yields the protein CASSSSGFGTGNTIYF.

Worth noting for this clone: Distinct nucleotide sequences in the sample also encode this CDR3. The chain combines TRBV18 with TRBJ1-2, with D possibly matching TRBD1 (6 bases). V lost 3 bases and J 8 bases, leaving 13 bases between the germline ends. Germline values: CDR1 KGHSH, CDR2 LQKENI. CDR3 length: 13 residues. The CDR3 here is CASSPTGSGGYTF. DNA for the CDR3: TGTGCCAGCTCACCTACAGGGTCTGGCGGCTACACCTTC. Supplemented by reference TRBV18 and TRBJ1-2, the full variable domain reads NAGVMQNPRHLVRRRGQEARLRCSPMKGHSHVYWYRQLPEEGLKFMVYLQKENIIDESGMPKERFSAEFPKEGPSILRIQQVVRGDSAAYFCASSPTGSGGYTFGSGTRLTVV.

The J gene is TRBJ2-1, the V gene TRBV4-3; 7 nucleotides agree with TRBD2. The CDR3 totals 16 residues. J was trimmed by 5 bases and V by 1 base; bases with no gene match: 8. Germline V gene sequence: CDR1 LGHNA, CDR2 YSLEER. The CDR3 is CASSQGLAVLNNEQFF. The CDR3 DNA follows: TGCGCCAGCAGCCAAGGGCTAGCGGTCCTAAACAATGAGCAGTTCTTC.

The chain employs TRBV2 and TRBJ2-5; the D gene is possibly TRBD1 (6 bases). V shed 6 bases and J shed 1 base, with 12 bases lying between them. There are 14 residues in the CDR3. Germline loops: CDR1 SNHLY, CDR2 FYNNEI. The CDR3 bases are TGTGCCAGCAGCTTCGACAGGAGCCAAGAGACCCAGTACTTC. Translation: CASSFDRSQETQYF.

The chain recombines TRBV28 with TRBJ1-3; D not resolved. The V end lost 3 bases, the J end lost 0 bases, and 6 bases lay between the germline ends. Germline CDR1 and CDR2: MDHEN and SYDVKM. The CDR3 sequence is 14 residues long. The CDR3 loop is CASSFVYSGNTIYF. CDR3 nucleotides: TGTGCCAGCAGTTTTGTATACTCTGGAAACACCATATATTTT. The variable domain in full, with the rest retrieved from reference TRBV28 and TRBJ1-3, is DVKVTQSSRYLVKRTGEKVFLECVQDMDHENMFWYRQDPGLGLRLIYFSYDVKMKEKGDIPEGYSVSREKKERFSLILESASTNQTSMYLCASSFVYSGNTIYFGEGSWLTVV.

The rearrangement joins TRBV21-1 to TRBJ2-1; TRBD2 was called by the table and not checked on the DNA. TRBV21-1 is an annotated pseudogene. CDR3 length equals 19 residues. For the CDR3, the DNA is TGTGCCAGCAGCAAAGAGGAGCGGTCACTCGCTAGCGGATACAATGAGCAGTTCTTC. It yields the protein CASSKEERSLASGYNEQFF.